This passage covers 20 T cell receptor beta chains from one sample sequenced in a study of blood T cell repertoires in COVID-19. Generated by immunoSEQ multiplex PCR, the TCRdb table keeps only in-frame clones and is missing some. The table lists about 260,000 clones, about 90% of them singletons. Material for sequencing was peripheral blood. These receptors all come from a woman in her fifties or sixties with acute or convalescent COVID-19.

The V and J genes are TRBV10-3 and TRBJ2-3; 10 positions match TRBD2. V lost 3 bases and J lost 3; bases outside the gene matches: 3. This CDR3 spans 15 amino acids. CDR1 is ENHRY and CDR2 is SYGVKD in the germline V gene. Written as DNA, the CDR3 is TGTGCCATCAGTGAAACTAGCGGGGAGACAGATACGCAGTATTTT. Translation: CAISETSGETDTQYF.

CDR3: CASSPTGDYGYTF. The CDR3 bases are TGTGCCAGCAGCCCTACAGGGGACTATGGCTACACCTTC. The chain employs TRBV12-3 or TRBV12-4 and TRBJ1-2; 7 nucleotides agree with TRBD1. J lost 3 bases, V lost 6 bases, and 4 bases had no gene match. This CDR3 is built from 13 residues.

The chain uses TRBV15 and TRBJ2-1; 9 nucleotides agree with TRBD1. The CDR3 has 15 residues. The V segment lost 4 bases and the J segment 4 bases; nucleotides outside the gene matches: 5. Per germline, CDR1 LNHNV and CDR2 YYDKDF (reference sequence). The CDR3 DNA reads TGTGCCACCAGCAAGCCGGGACAGGGTTACAATGAGCAGTTCTTC. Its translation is CATSKPGQGYNEQFF.

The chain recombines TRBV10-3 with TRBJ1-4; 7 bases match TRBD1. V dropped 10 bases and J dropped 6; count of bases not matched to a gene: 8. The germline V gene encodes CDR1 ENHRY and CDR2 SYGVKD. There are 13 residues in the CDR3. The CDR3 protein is CASARDSDEKLFF. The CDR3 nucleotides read TGTGCCAGCGCCCGGGACAGCGATGAAAAACTGTTTTTT.

The CDR3 DNA sequence: TGTGCCAGCAGTGACTTACAGGGACCCGAAACCTACGAGCAGTACTTC. Translation gives CASSDLQGPETYEQYF. The genes are TRBV6-4 and TRBJ2-7; TRBD1 is a possible D gene (6 bases). The CDR3 consists of 16 residues. Germline V lookup: CDR1 MRHNA, CDR2 SNTAGT. V was trimmed by 1 base and J by 2 bases, leaving 15 bases between them.

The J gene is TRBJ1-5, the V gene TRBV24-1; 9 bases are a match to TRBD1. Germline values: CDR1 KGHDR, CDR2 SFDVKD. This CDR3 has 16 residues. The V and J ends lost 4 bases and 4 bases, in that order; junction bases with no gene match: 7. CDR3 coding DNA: TGTGCCACCAGTGACCCGGGACAGGGTGATAATCAGCCCCAGCATTTT. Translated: CATSDPGQGDNQPQHF.

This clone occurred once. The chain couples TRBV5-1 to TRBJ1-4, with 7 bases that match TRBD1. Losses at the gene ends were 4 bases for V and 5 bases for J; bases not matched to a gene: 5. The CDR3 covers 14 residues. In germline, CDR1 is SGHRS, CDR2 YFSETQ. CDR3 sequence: CASSPGQPNEKLFF. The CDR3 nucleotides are TGCGCCAGCAGCCCGGGACAGCCCAATGAAAAACTGTTTTTT. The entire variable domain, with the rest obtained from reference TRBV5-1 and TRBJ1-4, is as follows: KAGVTQTPRYLIKTRGQQVTLSCSPISGHRSVSWYQQTPGQGLQFLFEYFSETQRNKGNFPGRFSGRQFSNSRSEMNVSTLELGDSALYLCASSPGQPNEKLFFGSGTQLSVL.

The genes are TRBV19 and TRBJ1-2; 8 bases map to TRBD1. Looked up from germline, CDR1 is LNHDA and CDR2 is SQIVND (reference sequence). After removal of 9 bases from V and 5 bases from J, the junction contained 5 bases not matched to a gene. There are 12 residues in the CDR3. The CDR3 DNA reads TGTGCCAGCCAACAGGGGGTTTATGGCTACACCTTC. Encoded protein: CASQQGVYGYTF.

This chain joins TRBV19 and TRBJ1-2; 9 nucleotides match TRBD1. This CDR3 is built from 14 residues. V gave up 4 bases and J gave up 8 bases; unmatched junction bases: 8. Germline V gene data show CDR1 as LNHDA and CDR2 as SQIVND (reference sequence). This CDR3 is CASSTGTGFQGYTF. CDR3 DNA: TGTGCCAGTAGTACCGGGACAGGGTTCCAGGGCTACACCTTC. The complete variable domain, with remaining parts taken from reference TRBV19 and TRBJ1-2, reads DGGITQSPKYLFRKEGQNVTLSCEQNLNHDAMYWYRQDPGQGLRLIYYSQIVNDFQKGDIAEGYSVSREKKESFPLTVTSAQKNPTAFYLCASSTGTGFQGYTFGSGTRLTVV.

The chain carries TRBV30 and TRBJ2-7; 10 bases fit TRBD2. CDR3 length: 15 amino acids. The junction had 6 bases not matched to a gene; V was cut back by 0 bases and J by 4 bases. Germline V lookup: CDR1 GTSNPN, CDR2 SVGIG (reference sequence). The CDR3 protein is CAWSVKGLAKYEQYF. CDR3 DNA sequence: TGTGCCTGGAGTGTAAAGGGACTAGCGAAATACGAGCAGTACTTC.

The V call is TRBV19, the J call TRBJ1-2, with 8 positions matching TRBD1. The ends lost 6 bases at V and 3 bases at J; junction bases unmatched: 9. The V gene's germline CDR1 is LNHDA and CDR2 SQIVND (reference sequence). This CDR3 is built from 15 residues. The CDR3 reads CASSTFLTGDYGYTF. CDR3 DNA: TGTGCCAGTAGCACCTTTTTGACAGGGGACTATGGCTACACCTTC.

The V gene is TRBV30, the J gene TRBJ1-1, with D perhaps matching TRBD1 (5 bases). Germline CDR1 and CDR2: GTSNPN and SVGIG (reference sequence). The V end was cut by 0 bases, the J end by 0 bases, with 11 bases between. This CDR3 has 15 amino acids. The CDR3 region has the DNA TGTGCCTGGAGTGTAAGGGGAACTATGAACACTGAAGCTTTCTTT. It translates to CAWSVRGTMNTEAFF.

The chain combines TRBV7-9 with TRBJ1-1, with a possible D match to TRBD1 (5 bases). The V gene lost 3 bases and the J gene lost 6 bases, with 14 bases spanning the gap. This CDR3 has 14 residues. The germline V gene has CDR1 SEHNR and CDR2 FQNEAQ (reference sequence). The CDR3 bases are TGTGCCAGCAGCTTGTTGGTGTGGGGGGCTGAAGCTTTCTTT. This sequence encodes CASSLLVWGAEAFF. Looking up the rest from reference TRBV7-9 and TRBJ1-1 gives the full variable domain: DTGVSQNPRHKITKRGQNVTFRCDPISEHNRLYWYRQTLGQGPEFLTYFQNEAQLEKSRLLSDRFSAERPKGSFSTLEIQRTEQGDSAMYLCASSLLVWGAEAFFGQGTRLTVV.

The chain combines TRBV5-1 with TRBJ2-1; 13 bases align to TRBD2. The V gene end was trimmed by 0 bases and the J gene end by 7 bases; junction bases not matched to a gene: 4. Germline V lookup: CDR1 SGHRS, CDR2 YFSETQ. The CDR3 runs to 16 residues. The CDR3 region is CASSLVRLAGGNEQFF. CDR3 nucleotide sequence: TGCGCCAGCAGCTTGGTAAGACTAGCGGGAGGAAATGAGCAGTTCTTC.

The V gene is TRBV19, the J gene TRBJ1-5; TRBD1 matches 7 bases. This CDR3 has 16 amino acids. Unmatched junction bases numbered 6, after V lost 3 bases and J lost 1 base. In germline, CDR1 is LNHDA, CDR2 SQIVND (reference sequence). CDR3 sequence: CASSILGRGSNQPQHF. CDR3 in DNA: TGTGCCAGTAGTATTTTGGGCAGGGGGAGCAATCAGCCCCAGCATTTT.

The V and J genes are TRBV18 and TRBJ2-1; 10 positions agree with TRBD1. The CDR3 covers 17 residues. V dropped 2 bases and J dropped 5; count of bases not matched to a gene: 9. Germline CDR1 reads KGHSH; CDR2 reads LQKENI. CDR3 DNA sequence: TGTGCCAGCTCACCATCCGGTTCCGGGACAGGGGACAATGAGCAGTTCTTC. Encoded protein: CASSPSGSGTGDNEQFF.

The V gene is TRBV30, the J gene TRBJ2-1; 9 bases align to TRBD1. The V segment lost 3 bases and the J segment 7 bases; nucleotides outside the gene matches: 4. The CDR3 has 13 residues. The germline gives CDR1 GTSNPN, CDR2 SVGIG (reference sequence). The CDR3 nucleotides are TGTGCCTGGAGAACAGGGGGCTTGAATGAGCAGTTCTTC. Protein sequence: CAWRTGGLNEQFF.

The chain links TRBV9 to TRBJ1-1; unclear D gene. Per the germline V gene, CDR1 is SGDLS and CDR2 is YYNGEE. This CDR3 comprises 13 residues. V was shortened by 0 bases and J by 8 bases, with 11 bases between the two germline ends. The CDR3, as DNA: TGTGCCAGCAGCGTAGGAGTCCGCTCCGAAGCTTTCTTT. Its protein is CASSVGVRSEAFF.

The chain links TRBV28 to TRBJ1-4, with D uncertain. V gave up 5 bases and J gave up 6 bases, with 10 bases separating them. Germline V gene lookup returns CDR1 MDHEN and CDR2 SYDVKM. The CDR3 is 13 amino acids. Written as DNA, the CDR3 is TGTGCCAGCAGTCTCCGGGTGGATGAAAAACTGTTTTTT. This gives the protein CASSLRVDEKLFF.

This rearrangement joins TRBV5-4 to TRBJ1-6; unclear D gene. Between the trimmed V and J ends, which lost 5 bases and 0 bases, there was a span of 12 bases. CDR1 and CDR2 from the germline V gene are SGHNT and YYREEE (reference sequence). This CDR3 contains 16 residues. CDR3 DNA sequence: TGTGCCAGCAGAAACGACCGGAGCTCCTATAATTCACCCCTCCACTTT. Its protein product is CASRNDRSSYNSPLHF.